The 17 T cell receptor beta chains presented below share a single source sample, sequenced in a study of OX40 agonist ivuxolimab in advanced cancers. Repertoires were generated with immunoSEQ multiplex PCR, while TCRdb's copy carries only in-frame clones and drops some. The table has 90,000 or so clones, over 75% seen once. The material sequenced was CD4+ or CD8+ T cells sorted from blood, taken in a trial of the OX40 agonist ivuxolimab. Source of these receptors: an adult with an advanced solid tumor such as melanoma, head and neck, liver or kidney cancer.

The V call is TRBV5-1, the J call TRBJ1-4; 7 bases map to TRBD1. The CDR3 is 13 amino acids. Germline CDR1 and CDR2: SGHRS and YFSETQ. The V gene end was trimmed by 4 bases and the J gene end by 8 bases; junction bases not matched to a gene: 5. CDR3 region: CASSSGTVEKLFF. CDR3 in DNA: TGCGCCAGCAGCAGCGGGACAGTAGAAAAACTGTTTTTT.

The J gene is TRBJ1-2, the V gene TRBV10-3, with 7 bases aligning to TRBD1. V gave up 5 bases and J gave up 6 bases; unmatched junction bases: 12. CDR3 length: 15 residues. In germline, CDR1 is ENHRY, CDR2 SYGVKD. For the CDR3, the DNA is TGTGCCATCAGTAAACCAACAGGGCAGGGGGATGGCTACACCTTC. This translates into CAISKPTGQGDGYTF.

The sample holds one count of this clone. The V gene is TRBV28, the J gene TRBJ2-5, with a possible D match to TRBD1 (6 bases). The CDR3 runs 15 residues. CDR1 and CDR2 from the germline V gene are MDHEN and SYDVKM. Trimming left V 6 bases short and J 2 bases short, with 16 bases between. The CDR3 region has the DNA TGTGCCAGCAGACCTCCGGACAGAATGCAAGAGACCCAGTACTTC. Protein sequence: CASRPPDRMQETQYF.

The chain has TRBV28 and TRBJ1-5; D possibly corresponds to TRBD1 (5 bases). V lost 6 bases to trimming and J lost 5 bases, with 17 bases between them. The CDR3 covers 15 residues. Germline V gives CDR1 MDHEN, CDR2 SYDVKM. The CDR3 loop reads CASRNGQGNDQPQHF. CDR3 in DNA: TGTGCCAGCAGGAACGGGCAGGGTAATGATCAGCCCCAGCATTTT. The variable domain in full, completed from reference TRBV28 and TRBJ1-5, reads DVKVTQSSRYLVKRTGEKVFLECVQDMDHENMFWYRQDPGLGLRLIYFSYDVKMKEKGDIPEGYSVSREKKERFSLILESASTNQTSMYLCASRNGQGNDQPQHFGDGTRLSIL.

The gene calls are TRBV30 and TRBJ1-1; D is undetermined. CDR1 is GTSNPN and CDR2 is SVGIG in the germline V gene (reference sequence). The V end lost 1 base, the J end lost 0 bases, and 9 bases lay between the germline ends. This CDR3 spans 14 amino acids. In nucleotides, the CDR3 is TGTGCCTGGAGTGCGACCTACTTGAACACTGAAGCTTTCTTT. It translates to CAWSATYLNTEAFF.

This chain links TRBV5-1 with TRBJ2-2; D call uncertain. The V end lost 0 bases, the J end lost 6 bases, and 6 bases lay between the germline ends. CDR3 length: 13 amino acids. Germline values: CDR1 SGHRS, CDR2 YFSETQ. The CDR3 spells CASSLEAAGELFF. DNA for the CDR3: TGCGCCAGCAGCTTGGAAGCAGCCGGGGAGCTGTTTTTT.

This chain connects TRBV5-1 to TRBJ2-3; TRBD1 aligns across 8 bases. CDR3 length: 16 residues. Germline trimming cut 1 base from V and 0 bases from J; bases unmatched to any gene: 4. Germline loops: CDR1 SGHRS, CDR2 YFSETQ. The DNA for the CDR3 is TGCGCCAGCAGCTTGATGGGGACAGGTAGCACAGATACGCAGTATTTT. It is translated as CASSLMGTGSTDTQYF.

V and J are TRBV19 and TRBJ2-7; D remains ambiguous. CDR1 is LNHDA, CDR2 SQIVND, per germline (reference sequence). Trimming left V 3 bases short and J 7 bases short, with 13 bases between. The length of the CDR3 is 13 residues. CDR3 sequence (DNA): TGTGCCAGTAGTATTTCCACCTCTCGGGAGCAGTACTTC. This gives the protein CASSISTSREQYF.

The rearrangement links TRBV28 to TRBJ2-1, with 14 bases aligning to TRBD2. Germline CDR1 and CDR2: MDHEN and SYDVKM. The CDR3 is 14 amino acids. V trimming: 6 bases; J trimming: 10 bases; junction bases outside the gene matches: 5. The CDR3 coding sequence is TGTGCCAGCAGCCCGGGACTAGCGGGAGAAGAGCAGTTCTTC. It yields the protein CASSPGLAGEEQFF.

The chain carries TRBV7-9 and TRBJ2-2; 12 bases line up with TRBD2. Per the germline V gene, CDR1 is SEHNR and CDR2 is FQNEAQ (reference sequence). The CDR3 is 17 residues long. V dropped 7 bases and J dropped 6; count of bases not matched to a gene: 12. The CDR3 spells CASNSFGLAGRAGELFF. Written as DNA, the CDR3 is TGTGCCAGCAACTCTTTTGGACTAGCGGGAAGGGCCGGGGAGCTGTTTTTT.

V gene TRBV21-1 combines with J gene TRBJ1-5; the table gives TRBD1 as D, unverified against the DNA. TRBV21-1 is described as a pseudogene. The CDR3 contains 14 residues. The CDR3 loop reads CASSQQGINQPQHF. The CDR3 nucleotides read TGTGCCAGCAGCCAACAGGGTATCAATCAGCCCCAGCATTTT.

The rearrangement uses TRBV5-4 and TRBJ2-2; TRBD2 agrees at 13 bases. With 4 bases clipped from V and 3 bases from J, the junction kept 3 bases outside the gene matches. Germline V gene sequence: CDR1 SGHNT, CDR2 YYREEE (reference sequence). This CDR3 spans 16 amino acids. Here the CDR3 DNA reads TGTGCCAGCAGCAGGGGACTAGCGGGATACACCGGGGAGCTGTTTTTT. Its translation is CASSRGLAGYTGELFF.

This clone was seen just once. The chain joins TRBV4-1 to TRBJ2-1, with D tentatively TRBD1 or TRBD2 (5 bases each). CDR3 length equals 15 residues. Germline CDR1 is MGHRA and CDR2 is YSYEKL. Deletions cut 6 bases from V and 1 base from J, with 13 bases between. CDR3 DNA sequence: TGCGCCAGCAGGATTGGAGAGGGGTCCTACAATGAGCAGTTCTTC. Amino acids: CASRIGEGSYNEQFF.

V usage is TRBV2 and J usage is TRBJ1-2, with D possibly matching TRBD1 (5 bases). CDR1 SNHLY and CDR2 FYNNEI come from the germline V gene. This CDR3 has 13 amino acids. V lost 1 base and J lost 2, with 5 bases in between. The DNA for the CDR3 is TGTGCCAGCAGTGAAGGACAGAACTATGGCTACACCTTC. It specifies CASSEGQNYGYTF.

The J gene is TRBJ2-3, the V gene TRBV2; possible D gene TRBD2, 5 bases. This CDR3 region has 14 residues. CDR1 and CDR2 from the germline V gene are SNHLY and FYNNEI. Trimming took off 7 bases at V and 5 bases at J, with 16 bases between the two ends. The CDR3 is CASISNLGRDTQYF. CDR3 nucleotides: TGTGCCAGCATATCGAACTTAGGGAGAGATACGCAGTATTTT.

Comment on this clone: An end of the junction differs from the germline gene, which may be a read error. This chain joins TRBV28 and TRBJ1-1, with TRBD1 identical over 12 bases. Germline V lookup: CDR1 MDHEN, CDR2 SYDVKM. The CDR3 extends over 17 amino acids. The CDR3 here is CASSLRGTGGMNPEAFF. The CDR3 nucleotides read TGTGCCAGCAGTTTACGTGGGACAGGGGGCATGAACCCTGAAGCTTTCTTT.

This clone has more than one count but fewer than ten. This chain links TRBV28 with TRBJ1-5, with D maybe TRBD1 (6 bases). Trimming cost V 3 bases and J 2 bases, with 11 bases left between them. The CDR3 covers 15 residues. Germline lookup yields CDR1 MDHEN and CDR2 SYDVKM. The CDR3 is CASSLGAPGNQPQHF. CDR3 coding DNA: TGTGCCAGCAGTTTGGGGGCCCCCGGCAATCAGCCCCAGCATTTT. Full variable domain (outside the CDR3, taken from reference TRBV28 and TRBJ1-5): DVKVTQSSRYLVKRTGEKVFLECVQDMDHENMFWYRQDPGLGLRLIYFSYDVKMKEKGDIPEGYSVSREKKERFSLILESASTNQTSMYLCASSLGAPGNQPQHFGDGTRLSIL.